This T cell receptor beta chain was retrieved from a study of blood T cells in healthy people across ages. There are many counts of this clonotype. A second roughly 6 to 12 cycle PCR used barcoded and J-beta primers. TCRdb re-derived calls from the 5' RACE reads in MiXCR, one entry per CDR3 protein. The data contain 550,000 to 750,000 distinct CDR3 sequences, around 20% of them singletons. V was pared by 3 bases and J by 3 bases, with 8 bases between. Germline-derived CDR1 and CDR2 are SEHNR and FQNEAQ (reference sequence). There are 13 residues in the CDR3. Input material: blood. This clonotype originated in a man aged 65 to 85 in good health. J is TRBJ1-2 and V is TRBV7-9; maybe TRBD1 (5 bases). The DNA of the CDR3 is TGTGCCAGCAGCTTTGGGGGGGACTATGGCTACACCTTC. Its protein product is CASSFGGDYGYTF.